The 21 T cell receptor beta chains below come from one sample, sequenced in a study of glioma-infiltrating T cells. Using RNA template, CDR3s of TCR alpha and beta were amplified with iRepertoire arm-PCR. One entry per CDR3 protein, called by TCRdb with MiXCR from the multiplex PCR reads. The sample has about 180,000 distinct CDR3 sequences; around 40% are singletons. Sequencing was done on a sample of glioma tissue, nonneoplastic brain tissue, or PBMCs (not recorded which). These receptors were taken from a human donor with low-grade glioma or glioblastoma, undergoing nonglioma brain surgery, or in good health (not recorded which).

This clonotype was picked up a small number of times. It may be a read error: a sequence one base away is much more abundant. The rearrangement joins TRBV6-1 to TRBJ1-1; D gene uncertain. CDR1 and CDR2 from the germline V gene are MNHNS and SASEGT. The V and J ends lost 6 bases and 4 bases respectively, with 9 bases between them. This CDR3 has 12 amino acids. This CDR3 is CASRSFGTEAFF. The CDR3 DNA is TGTGCCAGCAGATCCTTCGGCACTGAAGCTTTCTTT.

The sample holds a few counts of this clonotype. The V call is TRBV4-2, the J call TRBJ2-1; TRBD2 is a possible D gene (5 bases). Trimming shortened V by 0 bases and J by 7 bases, and 16 bases separated the two germline ends. This CDR3 is 16 amino acids long. Germline CDR1 is LGHNA and CDR2 is YNFKEQ. The CDR3 coding sequence is TGTGCCAGCAGCCAAGAACGCTTCCGGGGAACAAATGAGCAGTTCTTC. This encodes CASSQERFRGTNEQFF.

The gene calls are TRBV5-1 and TRBJ1-2, with 7 bases lining up with TRBD1. With 4 bases clipped from V and 9 bases from J, the junction kept 15 bases outside the gene matches. Looked up from germline, CDR1 is SGHRS and CDR2 is YFSETQ. The CDR3 extends over 15 amino acids. The CDR3 region has the DNA TGCGCCAGCAGCCCCGAGCGACAGGGTCTTCATTGCTACACCTTC. This codes for CASSPERQGLHCYTF. The full variable domain, its missing parts supplied by reference TRBV5-1 and TRBJ1-2, is KAGVTQTPRYLIKTRGQQVTLSCSPISGHRSVSWYQQTPGQGLQFLFEYFSETQRNKGNFPGRFSGRQFSNSRSEMNVSTLELGDSALYLCASSPERQGLHCYTFGSGTRLTVV.

This clonotype was observed a handful of times. The junction and the germline gene differ at one end; a read error may be behind it. The rearrangement joins TRBV7-2 to TRBJ2-7, with unresolved D. This CDR3 spans 13 amino acids. Per the germline V gene, CDR1 is SGHTA and CDR2 is FQGNSA. The CDR3 reads CASSLQDLYGQYF. The DNA of the CDR3 is TGTGCCAGCAGCCTCCAAGACCTCTACGGGCAGTACTTC. The whole variable domain, remainder taken from reference TRBV7-2 and TRBJ2-7, is GAGVSQSPSNKVTEKGKDVELRCDPISGHTALYWYRQSLGQGLEFLIYFQGNSAPDKSGLPSDRFSAERTGGSVSTLTIQRTQQEDSAVYLCASSLQDLYGQYFGPGTRLTVT.

The genes are TRBV28 and TRBJ2-7; D remains unclear. Trimming removed 7 bases from V and 3 bases from J, with 13 bases in between. Per germline, CDR1 MDHEN and CDR2 SYDVKM. The length of the CDR3 is 13 residues. The CDR3 loop reads CASTSPTDYEQYF. Written as DNA, the CDR3 is TGTGCCAGCACAAGTCCTACAGACTACGAGCAGTACTTC.

In this sample, this clonotype turned up many times. The chain employs TRBV7-9 and TRBJ2-1; D is unclear. Trimming took 1 base from V and 6 from J, leaving 13 bases between them. Germline CDR1 reads SEHNR; CDR2 reads FQNEAQ (reference sequence). The CDR3 runs 15 residues. Written as DNA, the CDR3 is TGTGCCAGCAGCTTAGTGGCTGGAAGTCGCAATGAGCAGTTCTTC. Its translation: CASSLVAGSRNEQFF.

This clonotype has ten or more counts. This chain uses TRBV27 with TRBJ2-1, with D possibly matching TRBD1 (7 bases). Germline CDR1 reads MNHEY; CDR2 reads SMNVEV (reference sequence). The CDR3 consists of 12 residues. V lost 6 bases, J lost 7 bases, and 10 bases lay in between. In nucleotides, the CDR3 is TGTGCCAGCAGCCCAGGGGGGAATGAGCAGTTCTTC. This gives the protein CASSPGGNEQFF.

A single count supports this clonotype. Possible read error: a much larger clone is one base away. V is TRBV28 and J is TRBJ2-3; weak D call: TRBD2 (6 bases). The germline V gene encodes CDR1 MDHEN and CDR2 SYDVKM. V was clipped by 8 bases and J by 2 bases, with 11 bases between them. This CDR3 has 13 residues. In nucleotides, the CDR3 is TGTGCCAGCGGGATGGACTACACAGATACGCAGTATTTT. Translated: CASGMDYTDTQYF.

For the CDR3, the DNA is TGTGCCAGCAGTGAAATCGACGAGCAGTACTTC. Protein sequence: CASSEIDEQYF. This chain uses TRBV25-1 with TRBJ2-7; D is undetermined. CDR3 size: 11 residues. V was pared by 2 bases and J by 5 bases, with 4 bases between. Per the germline V gene, CDR1 is MGHDK and CDR2 is SYGVNS.

A remark on this clonotype: This may come from a read error, since a much larger clone is one base off. J is TRBJ1-2 and V is TRBV7-9; 7 nucleotides agree with TRBD1. Per germline, CDR1 SEHNR and CDR2 FQNEAQ (reference sequence). This CDR3 has 15 residues. For the CDR3, the DNA is TGTGCCAGCAGCCCTCGGACAGGTCCTAACTATCGCTACACCTTC. Its translation: CASSPRTGPNYRYTF. Based on the CDR3 plus reference TRBV7-9 and TRBJ1-2, the full variable domain is DTGVSQNPRHKITKRGQNVTFRCDPISEHNRLYWYRQTLGQGPEFLTYFQNEAQLEKSRLLSDRFSAERPKGSFSTLEIQRTEQGDSAMYLCASSPRTGPNYRYTFGSGTRLTVV.

This chain links TRBV24-1 with TRBJ2-3; maybe TRBD1 (5 bases). Trimming left V 11 bases short and J 0 bases short, with 14 bases between. From germline, CDR1 is KGHDR and CDR2 SFDVKD. CDR3 length equals 14 residues. This CDR3 reads CASMETASTDTQYF. The CDR3 nucleotides read TGTGCCAGCATGGAGACAGCTAGCACAGATACGCAGTATTTT.

The chain has TRBV2 and TRBJ2-5; perhaps TRBD1 as D (5 bases). Germline CDR1 reads SNHLY; CDR2 reads FYNNEI. Trimming took off 3 bases at V and 2 bases at J, with 10 bases between the two ends. The CDR3 totals 14 residues. The CDR3 sequence: CASSDFRAQETQYF. The CDR3 DNA reads TGTGCCAGCAGTGACTTCAGGGCGCAAGAGACCCAGTACTTC.

A few counts support this clonotype. The V call is TRBV12-3 or TRBV12-4, the J call TRBJ1-2; D ambiguous. V gave up 6 bases and J gave up 3 bases, with 14 bases separating them. The CDR3 has 14 amino acids. CDR3: CASRQSGSDYGYTF. The CDR3 region has the DNA TGTGCCAGCAGGCAATCGGGGAGCGACTATGGCTACACCTTC.

Points on this clonotype: One end of the junction fails to match germline, which may point to a read error. The gene calls are TRBV20-1 and TRBJ2-1, with 11 bases lining up with TRBD2. This CDR3 comprises 19 residues. The germline V gene has CDR1 DFQATT and CDR2 SNEGSKA (reference sequence). The CDR3 DNA sequence: TGCAGAGCTAGTGTCCCTCGGGCTAGCGGGAGGTTAGGGGACAATGAGCAGTTCTTC. It yields the protein CRASVPRASGRLGDNEQFF.

This clonotype was picked up a small number of times. The chain has TRBV29-1 and TRBJ2-5; a possible D gene is TRBD1 (5 bases). Germline V gives CDR1 SQVTM, CDR2 ANQGSEA. CDR3 length equals 12 residues. Trimming took 8 bases from V and 2 from J, leaving 12 bases between them. The CDR3 DNA sequence: TGCAGCTTCGCGACAGAACAAGAGACCCAGTACTTC. This codes for CSFATEQETQYF.

This clonotype occurred many times. An end of the junction differs from the germline gene, which may be a read error. CDR3 sequence: CSAEARLSNYSYTF. Here the CDR3 DNA reads TGCAGTGCTGAGGCCCGTCTGAGTAACTATAGCTACACCTTC. This chain joins TRBV20-1 and TRBJ1-2, with D hard to call. This CDR3 spans 14 amino acids. CDR1 and CDR2 (germline): DFQATT, SNEGSKA (reference sequence).

This clonotype was seen ten or more times. The gene calls are TRBV7-9 and TRBJ2-7; 7 bases are shared with TRBD1. The germline CDR1 and CDR2 sequences are SEHNR and FQNEAQ (reference sequence). This CDR3 has 14 amino acids. V was pared by 4 bases and J by 3 bases, with 6 bases of the junction left unmatched. The CDR3 loop reads CASSSTGISYEQYF. CDR3 nucleotide sequence: TGTGCCAGCAGCTCGACAGGGATTAGCTACGAGCAGTACTTC.

The chain recombines TRBV7-2 with TRBJ2-1; a weak D match, TRBD1 (5 bases). The ends were cut back, 4 bases at V and 7 bases at J, with 17 bases in the middle. From germline, CDR1 is SGHTA and CDR2 FQGNSA. The CDR3 runs 15 residues. The CDR3 nucleotides are TGTGCCAGCAGCTCCCTCGCGACAGCAATTAATGAGCAGTTCTTC. Translation: CASSSLATAINEQFF. Using reference TRBV7-2 and TRBJ2-1 for the parts outside the CDR3, the full variable domain is GAGVSQSPSNKVTEKGKDVELRCDPISGHTALYWYRQSLGQGLEFLIYFQGNSAPDKSGLPSDRFSAERTGGSVSTLTIQRTQQEDSAVYLCASSSLATAINEQFFGPGTRLTVL.

A remark on this clonotype: A much larger clonotype is one base distant, so this may be a read error. The V and J genes are TRBV7-9 and TRBJ2-7; D perhaps matches TRBD2 (5 bases). The CDR3 totals 15 residues. Trimming took 5 bases from V and 3 from J, leaving 17 bases between them. Germline-derived CDR1 and CDR2 are SEHNR and FQNEAQ (reference sequence). CDR3 in amino acids: CASSQVEEEVYEQYF. The CDR3 coding sequence is TGTGCCAGCAGCCAAGTGGAGGAGGAAGTCTACGAGCAGTACTTC.

The J gene is TRBJ2-5, the V gene TRBV3-1; 8 bases fit TRBD1. The germline CDR1 and CDR2 sequences are LGHDT and YNNKEL (reference sequence). The CDR3 runs to 16 residues. The J segment lost 3 bases and the V segment lost 2 bases, leaving 8 bases of the junction unmatched. Written as DNA, the CDR3 is TGTGCCAGCAGCCAATCGGACAGGGTGGTAGAAGAGACCCAGTACTTC. As protein: CASSQSDRVVEETQYF.

This clonotype was found many times. CDR3 DNA sequence: TGCAGTGCTAGAGATCGGGCGGGAGGGCTGGATTACCTGTTCTTC. Translating gives CSARDRAGGLDYLFF. The chain employs TRBV20-1 and TRBJ2-1; TRBD2 aligns across 9 bases. The CDR3 runs to 15 residues. J was trimmed by 15 bases and V by 0 bases; bases with no gene match: 15. Germline V gives CDR1 DFQATT, CDR2 SNEGSKA (reference sequence).